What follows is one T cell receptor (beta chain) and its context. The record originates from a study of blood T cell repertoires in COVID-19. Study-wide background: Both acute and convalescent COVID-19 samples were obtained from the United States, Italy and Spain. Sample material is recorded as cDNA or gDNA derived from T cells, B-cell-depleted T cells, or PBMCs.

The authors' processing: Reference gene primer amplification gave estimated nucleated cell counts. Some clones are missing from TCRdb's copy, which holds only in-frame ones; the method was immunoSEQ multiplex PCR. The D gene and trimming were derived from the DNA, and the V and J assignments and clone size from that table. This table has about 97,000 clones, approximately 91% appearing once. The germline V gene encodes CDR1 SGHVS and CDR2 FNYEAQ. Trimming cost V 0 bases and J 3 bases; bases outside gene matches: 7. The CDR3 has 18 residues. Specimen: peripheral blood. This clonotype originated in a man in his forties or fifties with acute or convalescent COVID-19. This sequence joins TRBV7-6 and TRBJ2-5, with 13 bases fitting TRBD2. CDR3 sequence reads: CASSLAGLAGAGEETQYF. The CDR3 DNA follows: TGTGCCAGCAGCTTAGCTGGACTAGCGGGGGCAGGGGAAGAGACCCAGTACTTC.